The present TCR beta chain was sequenced within a study of shared clonotypes between healthy human individuals. Method: immunoSEQ multiplex PCR; TCRdb's copy keeps in-frame clones and lacks some. This table holds over a million clones, approximately 78% found once. The specimen was memory CD4+ T cells from PBMCs. Stated subset: CD45RA-negative fraction. The source is a man younger than 35 in good health. Some clones in this sample may be carry-over from other donors' samples.

CDR3: CASSLMTGAYNEQFF. The CDR3 nucleotides read TGCGCCAGCAGCTTGATGACAGGGGCCTACAATGAGCAGTTCTTC. This sequence joins TRBV5-1 and TRBJ2-1, with 8 bases that match TRBD1. Per the germline V gene, CDR1 is SGHRS and CDR2 is YFSETQ. V was pared by 1 base and J by 2 bases, with 2 bases of the junction left unmatched. CDR3 length equals 15 residues. The whole variable domain, filled in from reference TRBV5-1 and TRBJ2-1, reads KAGVTQTPRYLIKTRGQQVTLSCSPISGHRSVSWYQQTPGQGLQFLFEYFSETQRNKGNFPGRFSGRQFSNSRSEMNVSTLELGDSALYLCASSLMTGAYNEQFFGPGTRLTVL.